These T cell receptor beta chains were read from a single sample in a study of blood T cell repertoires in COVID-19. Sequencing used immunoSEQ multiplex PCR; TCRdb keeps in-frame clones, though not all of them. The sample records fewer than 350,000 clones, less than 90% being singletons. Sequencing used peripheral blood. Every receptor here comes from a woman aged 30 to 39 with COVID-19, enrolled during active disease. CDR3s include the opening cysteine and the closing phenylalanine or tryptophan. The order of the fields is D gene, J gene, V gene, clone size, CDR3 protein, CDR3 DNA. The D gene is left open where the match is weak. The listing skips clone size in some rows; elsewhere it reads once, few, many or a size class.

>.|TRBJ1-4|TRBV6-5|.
CASSYDGEEKLFF
TGTGCCAGCAGTTACGACGGAGAAGAAAAACTGTTTTTT
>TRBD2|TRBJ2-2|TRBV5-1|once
CASSWTRGGELFF
TGCGCCAGCAGCTGGACTAGGGGCGGGGAGCTGTTTTTT
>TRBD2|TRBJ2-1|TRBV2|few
CASSGGTSGGPGNEQFF
TGTGCCAGCAGTGGTGGGACTAGCGGGGGGCCAGGGAATGAGCAGTTCTTC
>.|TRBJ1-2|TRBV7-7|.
CASSLRGGYTF
TGTGCCAGCAGCTTAAGGGGAGGCTACACCTTC
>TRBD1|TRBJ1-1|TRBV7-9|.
CASSTGQGSKEAFF
TGTGCCAGCAGCACCGGACAGGGGTCGAAAGAAGCTTTCTTT
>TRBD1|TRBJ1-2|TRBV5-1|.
CASSWTGTVSYGYTF
TGCGCCAGCAGCTGGACCGGGACAGTATCTTATGGCTACACCTTC
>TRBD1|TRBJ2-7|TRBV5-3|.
CARSSGDRGSQYEQYF
TGTGCCAGAAGTTCAGGGGACAGGGGGTCCCAATACGAGCAGTACTTC
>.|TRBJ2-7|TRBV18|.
CASSPPRGSGYEQYF
TGTGCCAGCTCACCACCAAGGGGGTCTGGCTACGAGCAGTACTTC
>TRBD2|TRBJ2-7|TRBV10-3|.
CAISEYAGGSSYEQYF
TGTGCCATCAGTGAGTATGCGGGGGGTAGCTCCTACGAGCAGTACTTC
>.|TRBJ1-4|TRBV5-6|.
CASHRGGYEKLFF
TGTGCCAGCCATCGGGGAGGTTATGAAAAACTGTTTTTT
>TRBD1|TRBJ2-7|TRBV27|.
CASSLDRGRPTDF
TGTGCCAGCAGTTTAGACAGGGGCCGCCCGACGGACTTC
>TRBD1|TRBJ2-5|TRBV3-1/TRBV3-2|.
CASSAGFGTGWQETQYF
TGTGCCAGCAGCGCTGGGTTCGGGACAGGGTGGCAAGAGACCCAGTACTTC
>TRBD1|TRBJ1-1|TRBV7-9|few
CASSPQGANTEAFF
TGTGCCAGCAGCCCCCAGGGGGCGAACACTGAAGCTTTCTTT
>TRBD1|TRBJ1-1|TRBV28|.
CASSWRGGRTEAFF
TGTGCCAGCAGTTGGAGAGGGGGCCGAACTGAAGCTTTCTTT
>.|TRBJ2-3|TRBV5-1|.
CASGRSRTDTQYF
TGCGCCAGCGGTCGGTCCCGCACAGATACGCAGTATTTT
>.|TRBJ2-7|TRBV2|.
CAEAGSSGEQYF
TGTGCCGAGGCGGGGTCATCCGGCGAGCAGTACTTC
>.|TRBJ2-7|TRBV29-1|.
CSVETGNSYEQYF
TGCAGCGTTGAAACAGGCAACTCCTACGAGCAGTACTTC
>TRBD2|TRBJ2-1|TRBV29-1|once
CSATSGGHNEQFF
TGCAGCGCTACTAGCGGGGGGCACAATGAGCAGTTCTTC
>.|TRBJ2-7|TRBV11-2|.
CASSLTPSYEQYF
TGTGCCAGCAGCTTAACTCCTTCCTACGAGCAGTACTTC
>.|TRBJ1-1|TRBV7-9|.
CASSHSSAGGPNTEAFF
TGTGCCAGCAGCCATTCCTCAGCCGGGGGACCGAACACTGAAGCTTTCTTT
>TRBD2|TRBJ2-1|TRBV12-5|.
CASGLLSGGAHNEQFF
TGTGCTAGTGGTTTACTTAGCGGGGGGGCCCACAATGAGCAGTTCTTC
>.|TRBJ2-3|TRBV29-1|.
CSVVDSITDTQYF
TGCAGCGTTGTGGACTCAATTACAGATACGCAGTATTTT
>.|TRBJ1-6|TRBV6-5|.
CASSYSSSSYNSPLHF
TGTGCCAGCAGTTACTCCAGTTCCTCCTATAATTCACCCCTCCACTTT
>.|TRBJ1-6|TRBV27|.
CASSLGQSSPLHF
TGTGCCAGCAGTTTAGGACAGTCTTCACCCCTCCACTTT
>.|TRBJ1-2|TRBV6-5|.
CASSYSQVNYGYTF
TGTGCCAGCAGTTACTCGCAGGTTAACTATGGCTACACCTTC
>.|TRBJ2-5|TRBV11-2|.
CASSPQGRGVRETQYF
TGTGCCAGCAGCCCCCAGGGCAGGGGGGTGCGAGAGACCCAGTACTTC
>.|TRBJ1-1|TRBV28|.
CASSFWGRANTEAFF
TGTGCCAGCAGTTTCTGGGGGAGGGCGAACACTGAAGCTTTCTTT
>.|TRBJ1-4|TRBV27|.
CASSHSGGGSGEKLFF
TGTGCCAGCAGCCACAGCGGGGGGGGTAGTGGTGAAAAACTGTTTTTT
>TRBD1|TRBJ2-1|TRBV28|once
CASSTNTGVISYNEQFF
TGTGCCAGCAGTACTAACACAGGGGTAATCTCCTACAATGAGCAGTTCTTC
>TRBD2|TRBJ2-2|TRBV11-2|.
CASSLDRRGSNTGELFF
TGTGCCAGCAGCTTAGATCGGCGGGGGTCTAACACCGGGGAGCTGTTTTTT
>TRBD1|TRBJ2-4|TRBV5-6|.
CASSLGQGNIQYF
TGTGCCAGCAGCTTGGGACAGGGCAACATTCAGTACTTC
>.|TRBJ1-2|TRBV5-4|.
CASSLGRGFTYGYTF
TGTGCCAGCAGCTTAGGGCGGGGGTTTACCTATGGCTACACCTTC
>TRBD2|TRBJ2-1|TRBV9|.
CASSETRTSGTTNEQFF
TGTGCCAGCAGCGAAACCCGGACTAGCGGCACAACAAATGAGCAGTTCTTC
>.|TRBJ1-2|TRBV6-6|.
CASSASGIRGYTF
TGTGCCAGCAGTGCCTCAGGGATCCGGGGCTACACCTTC
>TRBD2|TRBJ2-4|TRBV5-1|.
CASSPRGGPKNIQYF
TGCGCCAGCAGCCCGCGGGGGGGCCCCAAAAACATTCAGTACTTC
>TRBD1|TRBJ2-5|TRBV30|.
CAWSTGQGWKTQYF
TGTGCCTGGAGCACCGGACAGGGGTGGAAGACCCAGTACTTC
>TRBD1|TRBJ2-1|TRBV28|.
CASSTYRGRMDEQFF
TGTGCCAGCAGTACCTACAGGGGGCGAATGGATGAGCAGTTCTTC
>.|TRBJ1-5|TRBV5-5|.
CASSLDAGNQPQHF
TGTGCCAGCAGCTTGGATGCAGGGAATCAGCCCCAGCATTTT
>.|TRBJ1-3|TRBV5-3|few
CARSVRVCSGNTIYF
TGTGCCAGAAGCGTCAGGGTCTGCTCTGGAAACACCATATATTTT
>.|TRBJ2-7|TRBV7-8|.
CASSSLLDTGGAYEQYF
TGTGCCAGCAGCTCGTTATTGGACACAGGGGGGGCCTACGAGCAGTACTTC
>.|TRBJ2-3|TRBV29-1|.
CSVVPGQGPDTQYF
TGCAGCGTTGTACCAGGACAAGGTCCCGATACGCAGTATTTT
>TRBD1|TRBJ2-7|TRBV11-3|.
CASSLSGQGSYEQYF
TGTGCCAGCAGCTTATCGGGACAGGGATCCTACGAGCAGTACTTC
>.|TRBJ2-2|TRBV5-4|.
CASSLDPVSDTGELFF
TGTGCCAGCAGCTTGGATCCTGTCTCGGACACCGGGGAGCTGTTTTTT
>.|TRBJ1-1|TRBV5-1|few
CASSLALGQMNTEAFF
TGCGCCAGCAGCTTGGCTCTCGGACAGATGAACACTGAAGCTTTCTTT